This TCR beta chain was documented in a study of shared T cell receptors in the human thymus. TCRdb's table, derived via immunoSEQ multiplex PCR, lists solely in-frame clones and lacks some. The sample records about 730,000 clones, approximately 83% being singletons. V lost 7 bases and J lost 5; bases outside the gene matches: 7. Germline CDR1 and CDR2: SQVTM and ANQGSEA. This CDR3 region has 13 residues. The same data also went into a second study, on human thymus T cells. As reported in that work: In unrelated individuals, thymic repertoires overlapped highly, according to related research.

The sequence was obtained from a girl under three years old with a congenital heart defect. Sample: thymocytes. V is TRBV29-1 and J is TRBJ1-5; TRBD1 matches 8 bases. The CDR3 DNA follows: TGCAGCGCTACGGGACAGGACGATCAGCCCCAGCATTTT. Translation gives CSATGQDDQPQHF. Based on the CDR3 plus reference TRBV29-1 and TRBJ1-5, the full variable domain is SAVISQKPSRDICQRGTSLTIQCQVDSQVTMMFWYRQQPGQSLTLIATANQGSEATYESGFVIDKFPISRPNLTFSTLTVSNMSPEDSSIYLCSATGQDDQPQHFGDGTRLSIL.